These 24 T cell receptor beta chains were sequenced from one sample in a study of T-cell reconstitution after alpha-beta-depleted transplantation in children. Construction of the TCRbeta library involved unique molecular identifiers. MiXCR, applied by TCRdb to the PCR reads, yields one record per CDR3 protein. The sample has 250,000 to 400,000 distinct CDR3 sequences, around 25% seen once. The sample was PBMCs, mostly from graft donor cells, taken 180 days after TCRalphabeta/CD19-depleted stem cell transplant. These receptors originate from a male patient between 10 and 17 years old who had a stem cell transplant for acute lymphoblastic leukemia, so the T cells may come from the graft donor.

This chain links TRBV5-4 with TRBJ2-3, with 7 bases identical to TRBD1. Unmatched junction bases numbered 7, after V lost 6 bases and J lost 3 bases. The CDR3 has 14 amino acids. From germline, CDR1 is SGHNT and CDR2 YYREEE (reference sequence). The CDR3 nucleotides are TGTGCCAGCACCTGGACAGGTTCTACAGATACGCAGTATTTT. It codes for CASTWTGSTDTQYF.

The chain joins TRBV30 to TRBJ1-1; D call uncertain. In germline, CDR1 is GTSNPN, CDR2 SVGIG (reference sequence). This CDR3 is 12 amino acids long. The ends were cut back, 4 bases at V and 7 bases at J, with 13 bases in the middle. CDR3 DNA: TGTGCCTGGAACCTCCTGAGGGTTGAAGCTTTCTTT. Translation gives CAWNLLRVEAFF.

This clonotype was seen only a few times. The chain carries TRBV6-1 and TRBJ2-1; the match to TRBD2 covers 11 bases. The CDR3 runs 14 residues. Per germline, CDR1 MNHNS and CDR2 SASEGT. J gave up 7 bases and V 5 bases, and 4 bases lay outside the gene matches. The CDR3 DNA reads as TGTGCCAGCAGTCCGGGACTAGCGGCTAATGAGCAGTTCTTC. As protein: CASSPGLAANEQFF.

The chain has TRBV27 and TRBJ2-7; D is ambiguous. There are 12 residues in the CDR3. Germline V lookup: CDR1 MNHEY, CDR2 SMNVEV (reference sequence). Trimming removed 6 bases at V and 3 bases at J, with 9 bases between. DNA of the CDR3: TGTGCCAGCAGGGGGATCGGCTACGAGCAGTACTTC. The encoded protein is CASRGIGYEQYF.

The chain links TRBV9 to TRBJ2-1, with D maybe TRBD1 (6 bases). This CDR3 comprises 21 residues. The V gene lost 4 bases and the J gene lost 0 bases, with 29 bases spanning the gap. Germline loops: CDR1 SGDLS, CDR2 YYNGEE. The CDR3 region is CASSHEEARSGGHSSYNEQFF. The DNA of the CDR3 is TGTGCCAGCAGCCACGAGGAGGCAAGGTCTGGGGGACACAGCTCCTACAATGAGCAGTTCTTC.

The CDR3: CASSIDPSGSYNEQFF. CDR3 nucleotide sequence: TGTGCCAGTAGTATAGATCCTAGCGGGAGTTACAATGAGCAGTTCTTC. The chain uses TRBV19 and TRBJ2-1, with TRBD2 matching over 10 bases. V was pared by 0 bases and J by 4 bases, with 3 bases of the junction left unmatched. Germline loops: CDR1 LNHDA, CDR2 SQIVND (reference sequence). There are 16 residues in the CDR3.

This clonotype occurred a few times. CDR3 bases: TGCAGCGTTGAGCGGCCAAGTGGAGCTTTCTTT. This translates into CSVERPSGAFF. The chain combines TRBV29-1 with TRBJ1-1; D is ambiguous. V was clipped by 3 bases and J by 10 bases, with 12 bases between them. Per the germline V gene, CDR1 is SQVTM and CDR2 is ANQGSEA. This CDR3 has 11 amino acids.

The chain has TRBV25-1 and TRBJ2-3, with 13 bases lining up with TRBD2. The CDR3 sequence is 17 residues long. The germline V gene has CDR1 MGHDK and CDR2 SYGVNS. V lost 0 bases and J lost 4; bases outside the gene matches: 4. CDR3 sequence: CASSEYRLAGGADTQYF. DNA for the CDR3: TGTGCCAGCAGTGAATATAGACTAGCGGGAGGAGCAGATACGCAGTATTTT. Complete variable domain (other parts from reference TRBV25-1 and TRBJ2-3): EADIYQTPRYLVIGTGKKITLECSQTMGHDKMYWYQQDPGMELHLIHYSYGVNSTEKGDLSSESTVSRIRTEHFPLTLESARPSHTSQYLCASSEYRLAGGADTQYFGPGTRLTVL.

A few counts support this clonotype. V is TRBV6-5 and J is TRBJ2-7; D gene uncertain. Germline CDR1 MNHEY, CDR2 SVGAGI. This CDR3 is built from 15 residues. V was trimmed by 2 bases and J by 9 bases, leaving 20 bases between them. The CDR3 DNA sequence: TGTGCCAGCAGTTACGGTGCCACAGCTTCAGCGCCGCAGTACTTC. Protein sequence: CASSYGATASAPQYF.

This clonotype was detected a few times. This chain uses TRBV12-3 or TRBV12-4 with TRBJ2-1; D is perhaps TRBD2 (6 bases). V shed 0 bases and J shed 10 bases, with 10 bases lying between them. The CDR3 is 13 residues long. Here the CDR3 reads CASSLANAGEQFF. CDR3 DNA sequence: TGTGCCAGCAGTTTAGCGAACGCGGGAGAGCAGTTCTTC.

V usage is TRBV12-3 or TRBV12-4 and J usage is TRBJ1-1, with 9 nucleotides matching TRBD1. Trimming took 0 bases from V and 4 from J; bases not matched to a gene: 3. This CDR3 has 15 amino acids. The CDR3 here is CASSLALTGGTEAFF. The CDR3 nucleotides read TGTGCCAGCAGTTTAGCGCTGACAGGGGGCACTGAAGCTTTCTTT.

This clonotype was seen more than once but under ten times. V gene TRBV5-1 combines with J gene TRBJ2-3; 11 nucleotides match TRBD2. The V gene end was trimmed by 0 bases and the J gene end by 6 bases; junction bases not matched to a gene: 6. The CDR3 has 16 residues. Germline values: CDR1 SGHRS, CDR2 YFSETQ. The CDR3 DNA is TGCGCCAGCAGCTTGGGACTAGCGGGAAATCCGGATACGCAGTATTTT. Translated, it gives CASSLGLAGNPDTQYF.

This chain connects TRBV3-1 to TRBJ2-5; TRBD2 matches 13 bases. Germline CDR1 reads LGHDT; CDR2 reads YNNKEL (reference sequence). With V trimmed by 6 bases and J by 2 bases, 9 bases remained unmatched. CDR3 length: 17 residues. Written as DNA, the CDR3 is TGTGCCAGCAGTCCGAGCCCGGGACTAGCGGGACAAGAGACCCAGTACTTC. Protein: CASSPSPGLAGQETQYF.

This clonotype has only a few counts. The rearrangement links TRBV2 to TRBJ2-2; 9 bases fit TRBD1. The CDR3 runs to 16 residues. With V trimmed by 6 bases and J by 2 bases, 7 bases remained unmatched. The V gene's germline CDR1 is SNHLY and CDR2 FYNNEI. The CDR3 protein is CASSHTGGANTGELFF. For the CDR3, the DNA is TGTGCCAGCAGCCATACAGGGGGCGCCAACACCGGGGAGCTGTTTTTT.

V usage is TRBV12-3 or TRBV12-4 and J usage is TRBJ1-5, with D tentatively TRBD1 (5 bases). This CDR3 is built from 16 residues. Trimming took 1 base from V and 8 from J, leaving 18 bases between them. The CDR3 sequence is CASSLEGSLTIEPQHF. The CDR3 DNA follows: TGTGCCAGCAGTTTAGAGGGGTCTCTAACCATTGAGCCCCAGCATTTT.

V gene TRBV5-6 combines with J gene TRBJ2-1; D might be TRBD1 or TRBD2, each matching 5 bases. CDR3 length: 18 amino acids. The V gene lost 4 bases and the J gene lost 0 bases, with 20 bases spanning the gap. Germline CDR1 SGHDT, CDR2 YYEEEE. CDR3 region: CASSHPGTWGGSYNEQFF. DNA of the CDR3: TGTGCCAGCAGCCATCCCGGGACCTGGGGTGGCTCCTACAATGAGCAGTTCTTC.

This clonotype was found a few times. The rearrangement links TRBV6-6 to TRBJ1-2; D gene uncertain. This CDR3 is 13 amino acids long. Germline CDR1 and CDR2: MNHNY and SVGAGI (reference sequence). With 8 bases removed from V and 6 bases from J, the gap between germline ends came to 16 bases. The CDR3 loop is CASLRGFGDGYTF. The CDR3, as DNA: TGTGCCAGCCTCCGAGGCTTTGGGGATGGCTACACCTTC.

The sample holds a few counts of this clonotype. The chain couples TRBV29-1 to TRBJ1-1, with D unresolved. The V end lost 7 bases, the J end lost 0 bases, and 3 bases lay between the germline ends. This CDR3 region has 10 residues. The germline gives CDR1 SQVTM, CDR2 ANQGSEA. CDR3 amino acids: CSAVNTEAFF. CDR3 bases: TGCAGCGCTGTGAACACTGAAGCTTTCTTT. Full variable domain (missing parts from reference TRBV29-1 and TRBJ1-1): SAVISQKPSRDICQRGTSLTIQCQVDSQVTMMFWYRQQPGQSLTLIATANQGSEATYESGFVIDKFPISRPNLTFSTLTVSNMSPEDSSIYLCSAVNTEAFFGQGTRLTVV.

CDR3 protein: CSARVLSGRGYNEQFF. CDR3 DNA: TGCAGTGCTAGAGTCTTGAGCGGGAGAGGGTACAATGAGCAGTTCTTC. The rearrangement uses TRBV20-1 and TRBJ2-1; 8 positions match TRBD2. The CDR3 spans 16 residues. J lost 4 bases, V lost 1 base, and 9 bases had no gene match. CDR1 and CDR2 from the germline V gene are DFQATT and SNEGSKA (reference sequence).

The CDR3 DNA is TGCGCCAGCAGCTTGGGGCAGGCTAACTCCTACGAGCAGTACTTC. Encoded protein: CASSLGQANSYEQYF. This rearrangement joins TRBV5-1 to TRBJ2-7; D is unresolved. Germline values: CDR1 SGHRS, CDR2 YFSETQ. V lost 0 bases to trimming and J lost 0 bases, with 10 bases between them. CDR3 length equals 15 residues.

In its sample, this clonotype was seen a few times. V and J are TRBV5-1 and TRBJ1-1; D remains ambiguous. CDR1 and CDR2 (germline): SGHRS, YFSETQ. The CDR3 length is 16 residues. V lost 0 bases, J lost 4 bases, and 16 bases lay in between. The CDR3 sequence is CASSLEGALTGTEAFF. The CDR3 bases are TGCGCCAGCAGCTTGGAGGGCGCATTAACGGGCACTGAAGCTTTCTTT.

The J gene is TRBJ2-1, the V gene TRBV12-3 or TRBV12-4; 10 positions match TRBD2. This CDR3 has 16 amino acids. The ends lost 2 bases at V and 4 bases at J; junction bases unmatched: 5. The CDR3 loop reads CASSLRLAGLYNEQFF. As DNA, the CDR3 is TGTGCCAGCAGTTTAAGACTAGCGGGCCTTTACAATGAGCAGTTCTTC.

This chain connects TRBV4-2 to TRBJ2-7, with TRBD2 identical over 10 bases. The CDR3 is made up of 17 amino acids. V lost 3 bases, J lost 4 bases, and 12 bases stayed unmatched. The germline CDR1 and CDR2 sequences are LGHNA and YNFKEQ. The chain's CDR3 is CASSQGGLAGESYEQYF. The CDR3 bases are TGTGCCAGCAGCCAGGGGGGTCTAGCGGGAGAAAGTTACGAGCAGTACTTC.

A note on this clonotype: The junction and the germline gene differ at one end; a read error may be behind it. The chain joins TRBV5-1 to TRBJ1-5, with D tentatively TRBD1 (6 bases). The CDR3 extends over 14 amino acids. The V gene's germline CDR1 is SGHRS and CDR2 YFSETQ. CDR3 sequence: CDSSLYAGDQPQHF. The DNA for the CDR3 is TGCGACAGCAGCTTGTACGCAGGGGATCAGCCCCAGCATTTT.